These T cell receptor beta chains were read from a single sample in a study of blood T cell repertoires in COVID-19. Sequenced by immunoSEQ multiplex PCR; TCRdb stores in-frame clones only, minus some. This repertoire shows a few hundred thousand clones, roughly 90% found once; its top ten account for approximately 1%. Sequencing used PBMCs or T cells enriched from blood (not recorded which). These receptors were collected from a woman aged 30 to 39 who had been exposed to COVID-19. Both conserved end residues are trimmed from each CDR3.

>TRBJ2-1|12|TRBV19
ASSMAGAYNEQF
>TRBJ1-1|14|TRBV20-1
SASPHTEQGNTEAF
>TRBJ2-1|14|TRBV14
ASSRAGVSSYNEQF
>TRBJ2-7|13|TRBV18
ASSPPASGTYEQY
>TRBJ2-2|15|TRBV15
ATSRARGGRATGELF
>TRBJ1-4|13|TRBV28
ASSFLGGGNEKLF
>TRBJ2-7|11|TRBV10-2
ASESLSSYEQY
>TRBJ1-4|12|TRBV9
ASSVGTGYEKLF
>TRBJ2-5|11|TRBV10-3
AISGGQSETQY
>TRBJ1-4|11|TRBV29-1
SVAGRGGEKLF
>TRBJ1-1|12|TRBV28
ASSSTGGRGEAF
>TRBJ2-5|11|TRBV9
ASSLYSGETQY
>TRBJ1-5|10|TRBV29-1
SVGAVNQPQH
>TRBJ2-1|12|TRBV5-1
ASSPGQAYNEQF
>TRBJ2-2|14|TRBV27
ASTLGPFANTGELF
>TRBJ1-1|17|TRBV7-2
ASSDEPTGGPGVNTEAF
>TRBJ1-5|13|TRBV18
ASSPGRGGDQPQH
>TRBJ2-3|14|TRBV18
ASSRRQFSDTDTQY